This TCR beta chain comes out of a study of blood T cells in healthy people across ages. Findings and limits, study-wide: The study found more naive CD4+ cells and higher diversity in long-lived than aged donors. Roughly linearly, TCR beta diversity per million T cells fell as age increased. Naive T cell percentage and TCR beta diversity correlated strongly.

A few counts support this clonotype. What it recognizes is unknown. Drawing of peripheral blood yielded about 10 milliliters from each donor. The authors ran a second PCR of roughly 6 to 12 cycles using a sample-barcoded 5' primer and a J-beta primer mix. A single record per CDR3 protein comes from TCRdb applying MiXCR to the 5' RACE reads. The data show about 780,000 distinct CDR3 sequences, roughly 46% seen once. CDR1 LGHDT and CDR2 YNNKEL come from the germline V gene (reference sequence). Trimming took off 0 bases at V and 1 base at J, with 10 bases between the two ends. The CDR3 sequence is 15 residues long.

V gene TRBV3-1 combines with J gene TRBJ2-7; D not certain. This TCR came from an older man in good health. Sequenced input: blood. Written as DNA, the CDR3 is TGTGCCAGCAGCCAAGATTCAAAAGGGTCCTACGAGCAGTACTTC. It yields the protein CASSQDSKGSYEQYF.